This TCR beta chain was sequenced in a study of identical twins. Study conclusions and caveats: Without tracking the same donors, conclusions rested on cross-sectional statistical analysis. Excess sharing by twins proved weaker in beta out-of-frame sequences. Models came in too low on out-of-frame TCR alpha sharing in monozygotic twins.

V trimming: 5 bases; J trimming: 4 bases; junction bases outside the gene matches: 13. This CDR3 comprises 16 residues. From germline, CDR1 is MNHEY and CDR2 SMNVEV (reference sequence). TCRdb called the 5' RACE reads again in MiXCR, with one record for every CDR3 protein. Of some 1,700,000 distinct CDR3 sequences in the sample, around 29% were seen once. This clonotype appeared a few times. Its antigen is undetermined. Material for sequencing was cord blood. This receptor was obtained from a newborn girl in good health. The rearrangement joins TRBV27 to TRBJ1-2; 7 bases are a match to TRBD1. DNA of the CDR3: TGTGCCAGCAGTACCCAGGGAGGAGGGGGCCTCTATGGCTACACCTTC. Amino acids: CASSTQGGGGLYGYTF.